This T cell receptor beta chain was observed in a study of early T cells in non-severe SARS-CoV-2 infection. Each CDR3 protein is one row after TCRdb ran MiXCR on the 5' RACE reads. Here the sample spans fewer than 55,000 distinct CDR3 sequences, approximately 9.9% being singletons. The CDR3 contains 17 residues. In germline, CDR1 is LGHNA, CDR2 YNFKEQ. V gave up 0 bases and J gave up 3 bases, with 17 bases separating them. In this sample, this clonotype turned up many times. The clonotype comes from an adult who was a healthcare worker with PCR-confirmed SARS-CoV-2 infection or an uninfected control (not recorded which). Sequenced sample: whole blood. V gene TRBV4-2 combines with J gene TRBJ1-2, with TRBD1 as a possible D gene (5 bases). The CDR3 DNA follows: TGTGCCAGCAGCCAAGATCGGGACCCGGCAGCGCACTATGGCTACACCTTC. It translates to CASSQDRDPAAHYGYTF.